The 21 T cell receptor beta chains reported below all come from one sample, sequenced in a study of T cell repertoires in cytomegalovirus infection. TCRdb re-called the reads with MiXCR, one entry per CDR3 protein. This sample has just over 300,000 distinct CDR3 sequences, with 17% found just once. Sequencing input: PBMCs. Source of these receptors: a human donor in good health (CMV status not recorded). Some clones in this sample may be carry-over from other donors' samples.

In its sample, this clonotype was seen many times. This chain joins TRBV25-1 and TRBJ1-6; 11 positions agree with TRBD1. This CDR3 has 16 amino acids. Germline loops: CDR1 MGHDK, CDR2 SYGVNS. With V trimmed by 2 bases and J by 8 bases, 5 bases remained unmatched. CDR3: CASSEERTGGHSPLHF. CDR3 in DNA: TGTGCCAGCAGTGAAGAGCGGACAGGGGGCCATTCACCCCTCCACTTT.

The chain joins TRBV5-4 to TRBJ2-2; D possibly corresponds to TRBD1 (5 bases). Trimming took off 0 bases at V and 4 bases at J, with 7 bases between the two ends. This CDR3 region has 14 residues. Germline V gene sequence: CDR1 SGHNT, CDR2 YYREEE (reference sequence). The CDR3 nucleotides read TGTGCCAGCAGCTTGGGGACATCCACCGGGGAGCTGTTTTTT. It yields the protein CASSLGTSTGELFF. The whole variable domain, remainder taken from reference TRBV5-4 and TRBJ2-2, is ETGVTQSPTHLIKTRGQQVTLRCSSQSGHNTVSWYQQALGQGPQFIFQYYREEENGRGNFPPRFSGLQFPNYSSELNVNALELDDSALYLCASSLGTSTGELFFGEGSRLTVL.

V is TRBV2 and J is TRBJ2-7; the D is unclear. The CDR3 is 15 amino acids. Germline loops: CDR1 SNHLY, CDR2 FYNNEI. V lost 2 bases to trimming and J lost 5 bases, with 16 bases between them. The CDR3 is CASSETHPRWDEQYF. The DNA for the CDR3 is TGTGCCAGCAGTGAAACCCACCCGAGGTGGGACGAGCAGTACTTC.

This clonotype was observed a single time. The chain recombines TRBV5-4 with TRBJ2-3; 7 nucleotides agree with TRBD2. There are 15 residues in the CDR3. V shed 3 bases, J shed 4 bases, and the junction held 8 bases outside the gene matches. Germline assignment: CDR1 SGHNT and CDR2 YYREEE (reference sequence). The CDR3 DNA is TGTGCCAGCAGCTCTCCGGGAGGCCGGGCAGATACGCAGTATTTT. Amino acid sequence: CASSSPGGRADTQYF.

As to this clonotype: A read error may be the cause here, since a much bigger clone is one base away. V is TRBV6-1 and J is TRBJ1-1, with D possibly TRBD1 on 5 matching bases. In germline, CDR1 is MNHNS, CDR2 SASEGT. V lost 1 base to trimming and J lost 0 bases, with 9 bases between them. CDR3 length: 15 amino acids. CDR3 sequence reads: CASSEGSGMNTEAFF. The CDR3 DNA reads as TGTGCCAGCAGTGAAGGATCAGGGATGAACACTGAAGCTTTCTTT.

This clonotype has a count of ten or more. One end of the junction varies from germline; a read error may be responsible. The chain couples TRBV7-6 to TRBJ1-4; no clear D gene. There are 15 residues in the CDR3. Germline CDR1 SGHVS, CDR2 FNYEAQ. The CDR3 DNA sequence: TGTGCCAGCAGCCCGCCGGGTCCTGGGAATGTAAAACTGTTTTTT. It translates to CASSPPGPGNVKLFF.

This clonotype was observed a handful of times. The chain couples TRBV7-2 to TRBJ2-1, with 7 nucleotides matching TRBD2. Unmatched junction bases numbered 11, after V lost 5 bases and J lost 4 bases. Germline CDR1 and CDR2: SGHTA and FQGNSA. The length of the CDR3 is 16 residues. The DNA for the CDR3 is TGTGCCAGCAGCCGGCTGGGTCGGGGGGAGTACAATGAGCAGTTCTTC. Translation: CASSRLGRGEYNEQFF.

This clonotype was counted between two and nine times. The CDR3 loop is CASSYRGPYSNQPQHF. The CDR3 DNA follows: TGTGCCAGCAGTTACCGAGGGCCTTATAGCAATCAGCCCCAGCATTTT. The genes are TRBV6-5 and TRBJ1-5; D call uncertain. This CDR3 comprises 16 residues. V lost 2 bases and J 0 bases, leaving 11 bases between the germline ends. CDR1 is MNHEY and CDR2 is SVGAGI in the germline V gene.

This clonotype appeared many times. The J gene is TRBJ2-1, the V gene TRBV19; the D call may be TRBD1 or TRBD2 (6 bases each). V was clipped by 7 bases and J by 5 bases, with 21 bases between them. Looked up from germline, CDR1 is LNHDA and CDR2 is SQIVND (reference sequence). The CDR3 contains 16 residues. Here the CDR3 DNA reads TGTGCCAGTATGCCCCCCCCCTACGGGGGCAACAATGAGCAGTTCTTC. Amino acid sequence: CASMPPPYGGNNEQFF.

This chain links TRBV7-9 with TRBJ1-1; D may be TRBD1 (6 bases). V lost 5 bases and J lost 2, with 15 bases in between. This CDR3 has 15 amino acids. Germline V gene lookup returns CDR1 SEHNR and CDR2 FQNEAQ (reference sequence). The CDR3 is CASSPGRQANTEAFF. The DNA of the CDR3 is TGTGCCAGCAGCCCAGGACGACAGGCTAACACTGAAGCTTTCTTT.

This clonotype was picked up many times. The chain couples TRBV7-2 to TRBJ1-2, with no clear D. Trimming stripped 3 bases from V and 8 bases from J, with 16 bases between. There are 14 residues in the CDR3. Germline V gene sequence: CDR1 SGHTA, CDR2 FQGNSA. CDR3 sequence: CASSLVVGYLGYTF. The CDR3 region has the DNA TGTGCCAGCAGCTTGGTTGTTGGGTATTTGGGCTACACCTTC.

This chain uses TRBV3-1 with TRBJ1-3, with D uncertain. The CDR3 is 14 residues long. Deletions cut 4 bases from V and 4 bases from J, with 11 bases between. CDR1 is LGHDT, CDR2 YNNKEL, per germline (reference sequence). The CDR3 loop reads CASSPSVYGNTIYF. In DNA, the CDR3 is TGTGCCAGCAGCCCCTCGGTCTACGGAAACACCATATATTTT.

V gene TRBV20-1 combines with J gene TRBJ2-2; 7 positions agree with TRBD2. Germline V gives CDR1 DFQATT, CDR2 SNEGSKA (reference sequence). J lost 0 bases, V lost 6 bases, and 7 bases had no gene match. The CDR3 sequence is 15 residues long. The CDR3, as DNA: TGCAGTGCCACGCTTCGGGGGGCGAACACCGGGGAGCTGTTTTTT. Its protein product is CSATLRGANTGELFF.

This clonotype was counted many times. The rearrangement links TRBV7-8 to TRBJ2-5, with 12 bases identical to TRBD2. This CDR3 is built from 16 residues. Germline V gives CDR1 SGHVS, CDR2 FQNEAQ. Trimming at V came to 1 base and at J to 4 bases, leaving 4 bases not matched to a gene. CDR3 coding DNA: TGTGCCAGCAGCTTAGGACTAGCGGGGGCCGGAGAGACCCAGTACTTC. Translation: CASSLGLAGAGETQYF.

This clonotype was counted ten times or more. The chain is built from TRBV5-4 and TRBJ1-1, with D unclear. V lost 5 bases and J lost 0, with 8 bases in between. The V gene's germline CDR1 is SGHNT and CDR2 YYREEE (reference sequence). This CDR3 comprises 13 residues. CDR3 protein: CASRRTMNTEAFF. The CDR3 nucleotides are TGTGCCAGCAGGCGCACAATGAACACTGAAGCTTTCTTT.

In its sample, this clonotype was seen many times. The chain combines TRBV7-2 with TRBJ2-5; tentatively, D is TRBD1 (6 bases). Between the trimmed V and J ends, which lost 0 bases and 4 bases, there was a span of 9 bases. The CDR3 consists of 14 residues. The V gene's germline CDR1 is SGHTA and CDR2 FQGNSA. The CDR3 here is CASSLAGGLETQYF. CDR3 DNA: TGTGCCAGCAGCTTAGCAGGGGGTTTAGAGACCCAGTACTTC.

CDR3 DNA: TGTGCCAGCAGTGCCAGACCAGTTATTGGCACTGAAGCTTTCTTT. Encoded protein: CASSARPVIGTEAFF. The rearrangement uses TRBV2 and TRBJ1-1; D not certain. In germline, CDR1 is SNHLY, CDR2 FYNNEI. This CDR3 contains 15 residues. V was pared by 4 bases and J by 4 bases, with 16 bases between.

Many counts were recorded for this clonotype. The chain recombines TRBV10-3 with TRBJ2-5, with 9 nucleotides matching TRBD2. This CDR3 has 13 residues. V shed 10 bases, J shed 4 bases, and the junction held 7 bases outside the gene matches. Germline V lookup: CDR1 ENHRY, CDR2 SYGVKD. CDR3 protein: CASSGGRGETQYF. CDR3 in DNA: TGTGCCAGCAGCGGGGGGCGCGGAGAGACCCAGTACTTC.

This clonotype was picked up many times. J is TRBJ2-3 and V is TRBV7-2; D may match TRBD1 or TRBD2 (5 bases each). CDR1 and CDR2 (germline): SGHTA, FQGNSA. With 1 base removed from V and 1 base from J, the gap between germline ends came to 21 bases. This CDR3 is 19 amino acids long. The CDR3 protein is CASSLGLRDAGRRTDTQYF. CDR3 DNA: TGTGCCAGCAGCTTAGGTCTTCGGGACGCCGGACGACGCACAGATACGCAGTATTTT.

This clonotype appeared a few times. The rearrangement links TRBV25-1 to TRBJ2-2; D may be TRBD1 (7 bases). Trimming left V 4 bases short and J 5 bases short, with 14 bases between. This CDR3 is built from 15 residues. Germline V gene data show CDR1 as MGHDK and CDR2 as SYGVNS. As DNA, the CDR3 is TGTGCCAGCAGTGGCCCTGCAGGGGGGACCGGGGAGCTGTTTTTT. Translating gives CASSGPAGGTGELFF.

This clonotype was counted between two and nine times. The chain carries TRBV10-3 and TRBJ2-7; 7 bases are shared with TRBD1. The CDR3 consists of 15 residues. Trimming took 6 bases from V and 7 from J; bases not matched to a gene: 15. Germline CDR1 and CDR2: ENHRY and SYGVKD. This chain's CDR3 is CAIRVNRGTSGEQYF. Here the CDR3 DNA reads TGTGCCATCAGGGTAAACAGGGGCACGTCGGGTGAGCAGTACTTC.